This record looks at one TCR beta chain sequence and its context. The sample is drawn from a study of radiotherapy plus CTLA-4 blockade in lung cancer. CDR1 is MNHEY and CDR2 is SMNVEV in the germline V gene (reference sequence). The CDR3 has 12 residues. V lost 6 bases and J lost 10; bases outside the gene matches: 7. The repertoire was sequenced with immunoSEQ multiplex PCR; TCRdb's copy has only in-frame clones and lacks some. The repertoire has tens of thousands of clones, around 80% of them found once; the top ten carry approximately 16%. This clonotype was sampled from a human donor with non-small cell lung cancer who had a complete response to radiotherapy plus ipilimumab. The sequenced sample was peripheral blood, obtained from a patient treated with radiotherapy plus ipilimumab. The V and J genes are TRBV27 and TRBJ1-1; 8 bases are shared with TRBD1. The CDR3 sequence: CASRSSGGRAFF. The CDR3, as DNA: TGTGCCAGCAGATCCTCAGGGGGCAGAGCTTTCTTT.